This T cell receptor (beta chain) was sequenced during a study of OX40 agonist ivuxolimab in advanced cancers. For the study at large: Administration of intravenous ivuxolimab to patients occurred every 2 weeks at 0.01 to 10 mg/kg. The study enrolled dose-escalation patients with hepatocellular carcinoma, melanoma, renal cell or head and neck cancer. Study-level results: Clonal expansion in partial responders at 0.1-3.0 mg/kg ranked among the lowest.

The V gene end was trimmed by 2 bases and the J gene end by 5 bases; junction bases not matched to a gene: 12. The CDR3 runs 16 residues. CDR1 is SQVTM and CDR2 is ANQGSEA in the germline V gene. Turning to this clone: Its antigen is not identified.

Generated by immunoSEQ multiplex PCR, the TCRdb table keeps only in-frame clones and is missing some. Here the sample spans around 90,000 clones, about 90% being singletons. The sequencing used CD4+ or CD8+ T cells sorted from blood, collected in a trial of the OX40 agonist ivuxolimab. The chain links TRBV29-1 to TRBJ2-5, with TRBD2 matching 9 bases. This clonotype was obtained from an adult with an advanced solid tumor such as melanoma, head and neck, liver or kidney cancer. CDR3: CSVEIWREGRGETQYF. The CDR3 DNA follows: TGCAGCGTTGAAATTTGGCGGGAGGGCCGGGGGGAGACCCAGTACTTC.